The present TCR beta chain was sequenced within a study of blood T cell repertoires in COVID-19. Study-wide context: The cDNA or gDNA used as material had been derived from T cells, B-cell-depleted T cells, or PBMCs.

Looked up from germline, CDR1 is SGDLS and CDR2 is YYNGEE. The CDR3 covers 13 residues. The V and J ends lost 7 bases and 5 bases, in that order; junction bases with no gene match: 7. Original processing notes: It was from reference gene primer amplification that nucleated cell counts were estimated. Here immunoSEQ multiplex PCR was the method, and the copy in TCRdb shows in-frame clones only, minus some. The V and J calls and clone size come from that table; D and trimming were worked out from the DNA. This sample has 150,000 to 200,000 clones, with approximately 84% found just once. This clone appeared a few times.

V and J are TRBV9 and TRBJ2-7; 9 bases are shared with TRBD2. The sample was peripheral blood. The source of this sequence is a human donor with acute or convalescent COVID-19. The donor label of this sample is uncertain. The CDR3 DNA reads as TGTGCCAGCGGGCGGGGGGGCGGTGACGAGCAGTACTTC. As protein: CASGRGGGDEQYF.